These T cell receptor beta chains were read from a single sample in a study of T-cell reconstitution after alpha-beta-depleted transplantation in children. TCRdb used MiXCR to reprocess the PCR reads, holding one entry per CDR3 protein. The sample shows approximately 50,000 distinct CDR3 sequences, about 47% of them seen only once. This material consisted of peripheral blood, taken before TCRalphabeta/CD19-depleted stem cell transplant. The receptors originated from a boy in the first two years of life with SCID, due to receive a stem cell transplant. The CDR3 runs from the conserved cysteine through the conserved F or W. Part of the rows lack a size; the others show once, few, many or a class for expanded clones.

TRBV5-1,few,TRBJ2-5,CASSLGGGSETQYF
TRBV20-1,.,TRBJ2-1,CSARAGTSGDYNEQFF
TRBV20-1,.,TRBJ1-5,CSASGSWGNQPQHF
TRBV5-5,.,TRBJ2-3,CASSQGWWTTDTQYF
TRBV12-3/TRBV12-4,.,TRBJ2-2,CASSLRGDGELFF
TRBV6-2/TRBV6-3,few,TRBJ2-2,CASRDGELFF
TRBV25-1,once,TRBJ1-2,CASSDTNYGYTF
TRBV7-9,many,TRBJ2-5,CASSPQSQETQYF
TRBV4-2,few,TRBJ2-7,CASSPYGTRAYEQYF
TRBV28,.,TRBJ2-3,CASSPSLRKTDTQYF
TRBV7-2,.,TRBJ2-7,CASSLNPLGYEQYF
TRBV7-9,.,TRBJ1-1,CASSPRYISVPGTEAFF
TRBV7-9,.,TRBJ2-5,CASSFGETQYF
TRBV19,.,TRBJ1-1,CASSISRTRMNTEAFF
TRBV20-1,.,TRBJ2-3,CSARDLEGFTSTDTQYF
TRBV4-3,few,TRBJ2-7,CASSQDRDGSYEQYF
TRBV5-1,few,TRBJ2-7,CASSASYEQYF
TRBV12-3/TRBV12-4,.,TRBJ2-5,CASSWGEDQETQYF
TRBV12-3/TRBV12-4,.,TRBJ2-6,CASSLYGTVESSGANVLTF
TRBV7-8,.,TRBJ2-4,CASSLVGPGQTKNIQYF
TRBV7-8,.,TRBJ2-3,CASSPIHNRDTQYF